This record concerns one T cell receptor (beta chain) sequence. The antigen remains undetermined. TCR beta cDNA libraries included unique molecular identifiers. cDNA molecules numbering roughly 0.5 million came from around 0.96 to 9.9 million T cells. In TCRdb, the PCR reads were re-called with MiXCR into one record per CDR3 protein. Among hundreds of thousands of distinct CDR3 sequences listed, around 27% were seen once. The data belong to a study of post-analysis software for immune sequencing data. Study observations and caveats: Five TRBV segments occurring more often in patients than controls included TRBV5-6, TRBV5-1 and TRBV20-1. Those with multiple sclerosis, the patient group, showed significantly lower normalized Chao1 diversity than controls.

This CDR3 has 17 amino acids. Germline V gene lookup returns CDR1 MNHEY and CDR2 SMNVEV (reference sequence). Material for sequencing was blood. The rearrangement links TRBV27 to TRBJ2-4, with 9 bases identical to TRBD2. The DNA end lines up better with TRBJ2-7; the J call may be wrong. This TCR was sampled from a girl aged 5 to 17 with multiple sclerosis. The CDR3 DNA follows: TGTGCCAGCAGTCCCGGGGCTAGCGGGATAAGAGGGGGCGAGCAGTACTTC. The encoded protein is CASSPGASGIRGGEQYF.